The text below deals with one T cell receptor beta chain. Vbeta (60) and Jbeta (13) primers were used in the PCR. Method: immunoSEQ multiplex PCR; TCRdb's copy keeps in-frame clones and lacks some. The sample table includes approximately 130,000 clones. These data originate in a study of cytomegalovirus exposure and HLA in healthy donors. This CDR3 region has 13 residues. Trimming left V 10 bases short and J 4 bases short, with 13 bases between. The V gene's germline CDR1 is PRHDT and CDR2 FYEKMQ (reference sequence). The V and J genes are TRBV13 and TRBJ2-2; the D gene is possibly TRBD2 (6 bases). The sequencing input was PBMCs. This TCR derives from a woman aged 55 to 70 in good health and CMV-seronegative. For the CDR3, the DNA is TGTGCCAATCTCGGGAGTTCCACCGGGGAGCTGTTTTTT. Its protein product is CANLGSSTGELFF.